Below are 10 T cell receptor beta chains sequenced from a single sample in a study of cytomegalovirus exposure and HLA in healthy donors. The PCR ran on 60 Vbeta and 13 Jbeta primers. The table came from immunoSEQ multiplex PCR; TCRdb's copy has only in-frame clones and leaves some out. The top ten hold 2.8% of the sample, which has approximately 150,000 clones, roughly 70% seen once. The material sequenced was PBMCs. Receptor source: a woman in her 30s in good health and CMV-seronegative.

This clone showed up just a few times. The gene calls are TRBV7-3 and TRBJ2-2; 10 positions match TRBD1. CDR3 size: 15 residues. Germline V gene sequence: CDR1 SGHTA, CDR2 FQGTGA. V lost 5 bases and J lost 6; bases outside the gene matches: 6. The CDR3, as DNA: TGTGCCAGCAGCCCGGACAGGGGGGATTCCGGGGAGCTGTTTTTT. It yields the protein CASSPDRGDSGELFF.

A few counts support this clone. The gene calls are TRBV2 and TRBJ1-4; D gene unclear. The CDR3 sequence is 13 residues long. Germline V gene lookup returns CDR1 SNHLY and CDR2 FYNNEI. Trimming removed 6 bases at V and 7 bases at J, with 12 bases between. This CDR3 reads CASRRVSGEKLFF. As DNA, the CDR3 is TGTGCCAGCAGGAGGGTTTCTGGTGAAAAACTGTTTTTT.

The genes are TRBV6-1 and TRBJ2-3; TRBD1 aligns across 7 bases. After removal of 6 bases from V and 1 base from J, the junction contained 4 bases not matched to a gene. CDR1 MNHNS and CDR2 SASEGT come from the germline V gene. The CDR3 is made up of 14 amino acids. The CDR3 sequence: CASSTDRGTDTQYF. The CDR3 DNA follows: TGTGCCAGCAGCACCGACAGGGGCACAGATACGCAGTATTTT.

This clone was seen once. CDR3 loop: CASSLVPTGTYEQYF. CDR3 nucleotides: TGTGCCAGCAGCTTAGTGCCCACCGGGACCTACGAGCAGTACTTC. The chain combines TRBV7-9 with TRBJ2-7; TRBD2 is a possible D gene (5 bases). Germline values: CDR1 SEHNR, CDR2 FQNEAQ (reference sequence). The CDR3 is 15 amino acids. V dropped 1 base and J dropped 2 bases, with 12 bases sitting between them.

The chain couples TRBV7-9 to TRBJ1-1; D possibly corresponds to TRBD1 (5 bases). The CDR3 covers 13 residues. Germline V gene data show CDR1 as SEHNR and CDR2 as FQNEAQ (reference sequence). V gave up 10 bases and J gave up 6 bases, with 18 bases separating them. The CDR3 protein is CATTPRVMAEAFF. DNA for the CDR3: TGTGCCACCACACCCAGGGTTATGGCTGAAGCTTTCTTT.

V gene TRBV2 combines with J gene TRBJ1-4; tentatively, D is TRBD1 (6 bases). The CDR3 covers 14 residues. Germline CDR1 SNHLY, CDR2 FYNNEI. V lost 4 bases and J lost 10, with 16 bases in between. The CDR3 DNA reads as TGTGCCAGCAGTGTAAGGGACCTAGGGGGAAAACTGTTTTTT. Amino acid sequence: CASSVRDLGGKLFF.

This clone was counted only a few times. The gene calls are TRBV10-3 and TRBJ2-3; D is unresolved. Trimming took 9 bases from V and 5 from J, leaving 15 bases between them. CDR1 and CDR2 (germline): ENHRY, SYGVKD. The CDR3 sequence is 13 residues long. The CDR3 protein is CAIHSRSEDTQYF. CDR3 bases: TGTGCCATTCATTCTAGGAGTGAAGATACGCAGTATTTT.

The genes are TRBV10-1 and TRBJ1-2; D gene unclear. Germline V gives CDR1 WNHNN, CDR2 SYGVQD (reference sequence). The CDR3 has 14 residues. Between the trimmed V and J ends, which lost 2 bases and 0 bases, there was a span of 7 bases. The chain's CDR3 is CASSETTTNYGYTF. CDR3 in DNA: TGCGCCAGCAGTGAGACTACAACTAACTATGGCTACACCTTC.

The chain joins TRBV6-6 to TRBJ1-2; the D is unclear. The CDR3 totals 15 residues. Germline assignment: CDR1 MNHNY and CDR2 SVGAGI (reference sequence). Trimming pared 6 bases from V and 8 bases from J, leaving 22 bases between. The CDR3 nucleotides are TGTGCCAGCAGCAAACTCGTACCCGGAGTACACGGCTACACCTTC. This sequence encodes CASSKLVPGVHGYTF.

J is TRBJ1-1 and V is TRBV7-2, with unresolved D. V dropped 2 bases and J dropped 4 bases, with 11 bases sitting between them. CDR1 is SGHTA, CDR2 FQGNSA, per germline. The CDR3 length is 14 residues. CDR3 in amino acids: CASSLLGPSTEAFF. As DNA, the CDR3 is TGTGCCAGCAGCTTATTGGGCCCCAGCACTGAAGCTTTCTTT.